This T cell receptor beta chain was identified during a study of cytomegalovirus exposure and HLA in healthy donors. With 60 Vbeta and 13 Jbeta primers, the PCR was carried out. Only in-frame clones appear in the TCRdb table, and some are missing; sequencing was by immunoSEQ multiplex PCR. This table holds around 300,000 clones, about 75% found once. The sequenced material came from PBMCs. The sequence was obtained from a female donor in good health and CMV-seronegative.

The chain's CDR3 is CARGQGANEKLFF. CDR3 in DNA: TGTGCCAGGGGACAGGGGGCAAATGAAAAACTGTTTTTT. The chain carries TRBV2 and TRBJ1-4; 12 nucleotides agree with TRBD1. This CDR3 comprises 13 residues. Germline V CDR1 and CDR2: SNHLY, FYNNEI. Losses at the gene ends were 9 bases for V and 5 bases for J; bases not matched to a gene: 1. The full variable domain, rest sourced from reference TRBV2 and TRBJ1-4, is EPEVTQTPSHQVTQMGQEVILRCVPISNHLYFYWYRQILGQKVEFLVSFYNNEISEKSEIFDDQFSVERPDGSNFTLKIRSTKLEDSAMYFCARGQGANEKLFFGSGTQLSVL.